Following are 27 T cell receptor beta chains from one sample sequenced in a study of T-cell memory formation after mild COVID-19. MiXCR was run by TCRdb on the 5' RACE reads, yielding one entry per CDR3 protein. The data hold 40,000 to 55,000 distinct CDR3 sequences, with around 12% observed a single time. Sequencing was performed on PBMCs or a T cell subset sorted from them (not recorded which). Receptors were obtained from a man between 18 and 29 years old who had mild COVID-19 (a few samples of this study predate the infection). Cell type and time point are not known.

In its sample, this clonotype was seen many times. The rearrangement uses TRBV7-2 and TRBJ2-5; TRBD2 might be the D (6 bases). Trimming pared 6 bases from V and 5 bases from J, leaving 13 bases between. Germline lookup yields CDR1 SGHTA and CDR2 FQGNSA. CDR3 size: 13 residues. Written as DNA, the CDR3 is TGTGCCAGCAGGGCGGGAAATTGGGAGACCCAGTACTTC. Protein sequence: CASRAGNWETQYF.

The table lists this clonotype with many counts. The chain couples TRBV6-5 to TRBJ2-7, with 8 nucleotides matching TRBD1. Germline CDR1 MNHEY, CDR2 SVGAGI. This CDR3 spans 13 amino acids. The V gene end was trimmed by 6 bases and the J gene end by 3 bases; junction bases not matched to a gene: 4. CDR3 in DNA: TGTGCCAGCAGGCAGGGACAGGTCTACGAGCAGTACTTC. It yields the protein CASRQGQVYEQYF.

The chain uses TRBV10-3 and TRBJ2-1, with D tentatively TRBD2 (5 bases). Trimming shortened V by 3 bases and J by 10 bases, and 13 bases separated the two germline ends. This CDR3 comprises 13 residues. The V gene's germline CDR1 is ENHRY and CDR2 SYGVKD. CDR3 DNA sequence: TGTGCCATCAGTGATCGGGGTCTGAGAGAGCAGTTCTTC. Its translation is CAISDRGLREQFF.

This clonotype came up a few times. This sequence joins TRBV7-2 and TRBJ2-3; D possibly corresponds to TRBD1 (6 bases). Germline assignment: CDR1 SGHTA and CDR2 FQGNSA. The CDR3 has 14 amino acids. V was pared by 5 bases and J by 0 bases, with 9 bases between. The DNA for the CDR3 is TGTGCCAGCAGCGTCGGACAGAGCACAGATACGCAGTATTTT. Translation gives CASSVGQSTDTQYF.

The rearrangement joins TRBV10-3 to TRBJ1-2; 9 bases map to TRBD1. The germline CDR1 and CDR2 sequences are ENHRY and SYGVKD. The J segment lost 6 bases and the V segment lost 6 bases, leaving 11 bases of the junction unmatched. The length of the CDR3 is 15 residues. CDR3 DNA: TGTGCCATCAGAGAACCGGGACAGGGAATAGATGGCTACACCTTC. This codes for CAIREPGQGIDGYTF.

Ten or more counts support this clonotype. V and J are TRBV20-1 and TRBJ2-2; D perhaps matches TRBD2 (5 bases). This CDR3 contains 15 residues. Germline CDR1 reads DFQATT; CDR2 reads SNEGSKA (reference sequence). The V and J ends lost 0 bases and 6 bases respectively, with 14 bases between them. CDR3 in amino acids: CSARDPSGKAGELFF. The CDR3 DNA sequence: TGCAGTGCTAGAGATCCGTCCGGGAAGGCCGGGGAGCTGTTTTTT.

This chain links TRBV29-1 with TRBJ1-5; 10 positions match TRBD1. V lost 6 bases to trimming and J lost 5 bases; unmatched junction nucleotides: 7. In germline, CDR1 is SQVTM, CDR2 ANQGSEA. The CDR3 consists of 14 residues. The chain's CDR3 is CSVADRGRDQPQHF. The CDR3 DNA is TGCAGCGTCGCCGACAGGGGGCGGGATCAGCCCCAGCATTTT.

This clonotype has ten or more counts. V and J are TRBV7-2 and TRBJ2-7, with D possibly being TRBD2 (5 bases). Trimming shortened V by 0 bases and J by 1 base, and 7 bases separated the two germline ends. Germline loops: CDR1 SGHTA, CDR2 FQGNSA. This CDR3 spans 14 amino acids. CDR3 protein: CASSLAGNSYEQYV. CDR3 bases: TGTGCCAGCAGCTTAGCCGGGAATTCCTACGAGCAGTACGTC.

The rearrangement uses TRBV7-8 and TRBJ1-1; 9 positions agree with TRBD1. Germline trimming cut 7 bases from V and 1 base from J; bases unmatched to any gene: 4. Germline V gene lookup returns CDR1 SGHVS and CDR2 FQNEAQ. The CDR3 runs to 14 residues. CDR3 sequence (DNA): TGTGCCAGCACCGTGGACAGGGGGAACACTGAAGCTTTCTTT. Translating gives CASTVDRGNTEAFF.

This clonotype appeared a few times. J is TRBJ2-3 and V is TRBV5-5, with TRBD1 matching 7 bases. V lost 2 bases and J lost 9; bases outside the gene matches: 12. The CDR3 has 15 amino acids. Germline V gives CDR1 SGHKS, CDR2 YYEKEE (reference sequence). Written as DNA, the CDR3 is TGTGCCAGCAGCTTTTATAGGACAGGAAAGAAAACGCAGTATTTT. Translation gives CASSFYRTGKKTQYF.

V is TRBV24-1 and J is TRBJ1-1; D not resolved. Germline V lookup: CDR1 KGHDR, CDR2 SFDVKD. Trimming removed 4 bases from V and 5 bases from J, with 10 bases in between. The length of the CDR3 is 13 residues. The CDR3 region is CATSEPGGTEAFF. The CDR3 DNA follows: TGTGCCACCAGTGAGCCAGGAGGGACTGAAGCTTTCTTT.

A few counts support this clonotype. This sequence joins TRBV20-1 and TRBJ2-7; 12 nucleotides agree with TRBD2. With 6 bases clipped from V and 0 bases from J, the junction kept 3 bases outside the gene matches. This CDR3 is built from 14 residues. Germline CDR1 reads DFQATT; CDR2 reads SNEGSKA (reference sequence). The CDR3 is CSALAGGSSYEQYV. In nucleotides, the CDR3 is TGCAGTGCGCTAGCGGGGGGGAGCTCCTACGAGCAGTACGTC.

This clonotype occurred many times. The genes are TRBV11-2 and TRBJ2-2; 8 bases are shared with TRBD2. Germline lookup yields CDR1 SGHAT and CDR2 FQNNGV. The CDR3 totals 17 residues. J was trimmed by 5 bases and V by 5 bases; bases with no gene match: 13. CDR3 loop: CASSPPVGGGRTGELFF. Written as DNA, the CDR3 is TGTGCCAGCAGCCCGCCGGTCGGCGGGGGGAGGACCGGGGAGCTGTTTTTT.

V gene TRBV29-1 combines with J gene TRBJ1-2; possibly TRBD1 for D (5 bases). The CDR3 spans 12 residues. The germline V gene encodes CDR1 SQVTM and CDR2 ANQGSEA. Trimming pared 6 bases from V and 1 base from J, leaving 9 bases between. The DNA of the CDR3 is TGCAGCGTGGGGGACGGTAACTATGGCTACACCTTC. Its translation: CSVGDGNYGYTF. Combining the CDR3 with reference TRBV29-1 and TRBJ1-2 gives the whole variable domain SAVISQKPSRDICQRGTSLTIQCQVDSQVTMMFWYRQQPGQSLTLIATANQGSEATYESGFVIDKFPISRPNLTFSTLTVSNMSPEDSSIYLCSVGDGNYGYTFGSGTRLTVV.

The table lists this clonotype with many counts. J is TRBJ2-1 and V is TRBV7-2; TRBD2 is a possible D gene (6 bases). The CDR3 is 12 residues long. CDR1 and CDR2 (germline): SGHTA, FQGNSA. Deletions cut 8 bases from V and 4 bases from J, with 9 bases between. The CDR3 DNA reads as TGTGCCAGCCGGGGGTCTTACAATGAGCAGTTCTTC. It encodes CASRGSYNEQFF.

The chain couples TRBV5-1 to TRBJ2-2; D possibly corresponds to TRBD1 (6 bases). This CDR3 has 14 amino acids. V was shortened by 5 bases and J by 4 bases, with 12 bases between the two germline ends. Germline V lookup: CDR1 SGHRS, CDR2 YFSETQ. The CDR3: CASRYRDPTGELFF. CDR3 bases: TGCGCCAGCAGGTACAGGGACCCCACCGGGGAGCTGTTTTTT.

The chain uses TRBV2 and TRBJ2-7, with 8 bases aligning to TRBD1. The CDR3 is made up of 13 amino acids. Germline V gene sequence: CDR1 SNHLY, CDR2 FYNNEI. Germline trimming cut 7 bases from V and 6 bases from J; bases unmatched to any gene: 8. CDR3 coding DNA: TGTGCCAGCAATGGACAGGGAGGTTCCGAGCAGTACTTC. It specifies CASNGQGGSEQYF. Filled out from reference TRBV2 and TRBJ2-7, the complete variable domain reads EPEVTQTPSHQVTQMGQEVILRCVPISNHLYFYWYRQILGQKVEFLVSFYNNEISEKSEIFDDQFSVERPDGSNFTLKIRSTKLEDSAMYFCASNGQGGSEQYFGPGTRLTVT.

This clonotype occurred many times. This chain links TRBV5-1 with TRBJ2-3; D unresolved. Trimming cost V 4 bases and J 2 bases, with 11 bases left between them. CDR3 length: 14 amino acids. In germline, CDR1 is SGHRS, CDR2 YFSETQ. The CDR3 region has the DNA TGCGCCAGCAGCGTCGTAGATCACACAGATACGCAGTATTTT. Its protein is CASSVVDHTDTQYF. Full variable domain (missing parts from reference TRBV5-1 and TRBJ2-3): KAGVTQTPRYLIKTRGQQVTLSCSPISGHRSVSWYQQTPGQGLQFLFEYFSETQRNKGNFPGRFSGRQFSNSRSEMNVSTLELGDSALYLCASSVVDHTDTQYFGPGTRLTVL.

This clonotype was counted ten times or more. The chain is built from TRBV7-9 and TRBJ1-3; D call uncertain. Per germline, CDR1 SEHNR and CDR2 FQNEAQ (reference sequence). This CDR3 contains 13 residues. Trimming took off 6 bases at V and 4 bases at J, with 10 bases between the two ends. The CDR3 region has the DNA TGTGCCAGCAGTCTAAACGCCGGAAACACCATATATTTT. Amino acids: CASSLNAGNTIYF.

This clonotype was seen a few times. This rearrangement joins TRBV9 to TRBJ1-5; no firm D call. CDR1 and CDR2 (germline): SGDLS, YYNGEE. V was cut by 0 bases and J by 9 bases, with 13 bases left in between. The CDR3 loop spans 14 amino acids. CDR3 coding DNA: TGTGCCAGCAGCGTAGGCGACGGACTTGGGCCCCAGCATTTT. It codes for CASSVGDGLGPQHF. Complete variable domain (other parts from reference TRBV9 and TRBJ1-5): DSGVTQTPKHLITATGQRVTLRCSPRSGDLSVYWYQQSLDQGLQFLIQYYNGEERAKGNILERFSAQQFPDLHSELNLSSLELGDSALYFCASSVGDGLGPQHFGDGTRLSIL.

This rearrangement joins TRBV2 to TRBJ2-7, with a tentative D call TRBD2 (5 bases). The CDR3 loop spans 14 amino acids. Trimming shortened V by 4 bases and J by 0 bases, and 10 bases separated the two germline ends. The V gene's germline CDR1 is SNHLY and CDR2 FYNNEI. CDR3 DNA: TGTGCCAGCAGTGGGCGGAGGCACTCCTACGAGCAGTACTTC. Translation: CASSGRRHSYEQYF.

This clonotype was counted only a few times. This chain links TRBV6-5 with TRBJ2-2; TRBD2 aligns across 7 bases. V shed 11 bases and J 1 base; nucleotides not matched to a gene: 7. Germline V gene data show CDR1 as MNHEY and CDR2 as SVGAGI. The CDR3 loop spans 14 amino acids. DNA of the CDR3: TGTGCCGCTAGCGGACGAGGGAACACCGGGGAGCTGTTTTTT. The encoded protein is CAASGRGNTGELFF.

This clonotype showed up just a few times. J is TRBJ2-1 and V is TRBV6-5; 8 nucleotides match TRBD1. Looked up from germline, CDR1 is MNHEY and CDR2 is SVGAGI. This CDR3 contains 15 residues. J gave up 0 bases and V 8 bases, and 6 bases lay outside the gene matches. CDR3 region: CASRVTGGSYNEQFF. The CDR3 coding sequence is TGTGCCAGCCGAGTTACAGGGGGCTCCTACAATGAGCAGTTCTTC.

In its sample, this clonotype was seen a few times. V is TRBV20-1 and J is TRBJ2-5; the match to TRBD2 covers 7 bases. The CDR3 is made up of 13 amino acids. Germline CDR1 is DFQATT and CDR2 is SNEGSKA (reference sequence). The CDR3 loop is CSLGRAGRETQYF. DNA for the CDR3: TGCAGCCTCGGGAGAGCCGGGAGGGAGACCCAGTACTTC.

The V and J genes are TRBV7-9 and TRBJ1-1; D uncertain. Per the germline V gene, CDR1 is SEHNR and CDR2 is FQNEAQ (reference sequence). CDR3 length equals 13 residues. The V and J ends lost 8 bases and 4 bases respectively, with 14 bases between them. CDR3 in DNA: TGTGCCAGCCGCCAAATCGAGCCCACTGAAGCTTTCTTT. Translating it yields CASRQIEPTEAFF.

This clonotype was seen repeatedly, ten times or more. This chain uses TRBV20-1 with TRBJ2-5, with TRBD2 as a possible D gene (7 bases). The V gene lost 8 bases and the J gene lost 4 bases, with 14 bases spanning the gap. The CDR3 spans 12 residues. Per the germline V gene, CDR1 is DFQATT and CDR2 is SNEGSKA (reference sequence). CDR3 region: CSPKGGGETQYF. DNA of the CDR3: TGCAGTCCCAAAGGGGGGGGAGAGACCCAGTACTTC.

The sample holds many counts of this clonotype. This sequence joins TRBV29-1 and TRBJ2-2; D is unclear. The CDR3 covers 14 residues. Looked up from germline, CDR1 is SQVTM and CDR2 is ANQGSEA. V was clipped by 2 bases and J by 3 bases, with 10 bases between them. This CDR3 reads CSVESVSHTGELFF. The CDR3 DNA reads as TGCAGCGTTGAATCTGTTTCTCACACCGGGGAGCTGTTTTTT.